Listed here are 3 T cell receptor beta chains from one sample, sequenced in a study. TCRdb redid the calling of the 5' RACE reads with MiXCR, one entry per CDR3 protein. This table has about 8,900 distinct CDR3 sequences, about 30% appearing once. The sequenced sample was naive CD4+ T cells sorted from a lymph node. Subset in this sample: naive CD4+ T cells, CD4+CD45RA+CD25-. All receptors derive from a female donor with breast cancer.

Judged by abundance, this clonotype is medium-sized. The chain employs TRBV5-1 and TRBJ2-5; unclear D gene. Trimming cost V 2 bases and J 4 bases, with 15 bases left between them. CDR3 length: 15 amino acids. Germline assignment: CDR1 SGHRS and CDR2 YFSETQ. CDR3 loop: CASSFFSEVSETQYF. The DNA of the CDR3 is TGCGCCAGCAGCTTTTTTTCAGAGGTTTCAGAGACCCAGTACTTC.

This clonotype showed up just once. The CDR3 does not end in the conserved phenylalanine or tryptophan, so this is likely a read error. The V call is TRBV20-1, the J call TRBJ1-5; no reliable D call. V gave up 3 bases and J gave up 9 bases, with 12 bases separating them. This CDR3 has 12 amino acids. CDR1 and CDR2 from the germline V gene are DFQATT and SNEGSKA (reference sequence). CDR3 in amino acids: CSASPPGRPQHL. The DNA of the CDR3 is TGCAGTGCTAGTCCACCGGGGAGGCCCCAGCATCTC.

The chain has TRBV20-1 and TRBJ2-2, with D maybe TRBD1 (6 bases). V was cut by 6 bases and J by 2 bases, with 10 bases left in between. CDR3 length equals 13 residues. Per the germline V gene, CDR1 is DFQATT and CDR2 is SNEGSKA (reference sequence). DNA for the CDR3: TGCAGTGCGCCGGGACAAAACACCGGGGAGCTGTTTTTT. This codes for CSAPGQNTGELFF.